These 19 T cell receptor beta chains were sequenced from one sample in a study of cytomegalovirus exposure and HLA in healthy donors. Profiling relied on immunoSEQ multiplex PCR, and the TCRdb table lists in-frame clones only, not all of them. Here the sample spans roughly 330,000 clones, around 87% being singletons. The material sequenced was PBMCs. The origin of the receptors is a woman aged 30 to 39 in good health and CMV-seropositive.

The chain couples TRBV7-6 to TRBJ2-1; 7 bases are shared with TRBD2. The length of the CDR3 is 15 residues. From germline, CDR1 is SGHVS and CDR2 FNYEAQ. V gave up 6 bases and J gave up 1 base; unmatched junction bases: 6. The CDR3 spells CASSSFGGSYNEQFF. CDR3 nucleotide sequence: TGTGCCAGCAGTTCCTTCGGGGGGTCCTACAATGAGCAGTTCTTC.

The chain recombines TRBV14 with TRBJ2-7, with D unresolved. This CDR3 has 12 residues. From germline, CDR1 is SGHDN and CDR2 FVKESK. V was shortened by 4 bases and J by 7 bases, with 11 bases between the two germline ends. The CDR3: CASSRRLEEQYF. Here the CDR3 DNA reads TGTGCCAGCAGCCGACGGCTCGAGGAGCAGTACTTC.

CDR3 sequence: CASSSRAENEQFF. Here the CDR3 DNA reads TGTGCCAGCAGCTCGCGTGCGGAGAATGAGCAGTTCTTC. This chain joins TRBV7-3 and TRBJ2-1; D remains ambiguous. Germline CDR1 and CDR2: SGHTA and FQGTGA. Trimming took 4 bases from V and 7 from J, leaving 11 bases between them. There are 13 residues in the CDR3.

This chain uses TRBV9 with TRBJ1-3; D ambiguous. The CDR3 extends over 13 amino acids. V was clipped by 4 bases and J by 8 bases, with 13 bases between them. Germline-derived CDR1 and CDR2 are SGDLS and YYNGEE. The CDR3 sequence is CASSLGPMDTIYF. CDR3 sequence (DNA): TGTGCCAGCAGCTTGGGCCCCATGGACACCATATATTTT. Variable domain in full (rest from reference TRBV9 and TRBJ1-3): DSGVTQTPKHLITATGQRVTLRCSPRSGDLSVYWYQQSLDQGLQFLIQYYNGEERAKGNILERFSAQQFPDLHSELNLSSLELGDSALYFCASSLGPMDTIYFGEGSWLTVV.

The chain carries TRBV30 and TRBJ1-3; perhaps TRBD1 as D (5 bases). This CDR3 spans 15 amino acids. Germline V CDR1 and CDR2: GTSNPN, SVGIG (reference sequence). The V end lost 0 bases, the J end lost 0 bases, and 9 bases lay between the germline ends. The CDR3 sequence: CAWSVGQSSGNTIYF. CDR3 nucleotide sequence: TGTGCCTGGAGTGTGGGGCAGAGCTCTGGAAACACCATATATTTT.

The CDR3 reads CASSGSWRGLYNEQFF. The DNA for the CDR3 is TGTGCCAGCAGCGGTTCGTGGAGGGGGCTGTACAATGAGCAGTTCTTC. The chain carries TRBV7-2 and TRBJ2-1; tentative D call: TRBD1 (7 bases). The CDR3 has 16 amino acids. The germline V gene encodes CDR1 SGHTA and CDR2 FQGNSA. V shed 5 bases and J shed 4 bases, with 18 bases lying between them.

The V gene is TRBV29-1, the J gene TRBJ2-7, with D maybe TRBD1 (5 bases). V was pared by 4 bases and J by 3 bases, with 10 bases between. Per the germline V gene, CDR1 is SQVTM and CDR2 is ANQGSEA. The CDR3 is made up of 12 amino acids. As DNA, the CDR3 is TGCAGCGTTGGGAAGGGGTACTACGAGCAGTACTTC. Residues: CSVGKGYYEQYF.

This chain joins TRBV2 and TRBJ2-7, with D perhaps TRBD1 (6 bases). The CDR3 loop spans 15 amino acids. Deletions cut 8 bases from V and 0 bases from J, with 17 bases between. In germline, CDR1 is SNHLY, CDR2 FYNNEI. CDR3 DNA: TGTGCCAGCGCCAGGGACACCCGCATCTCCTACGAGCAGTACTTC. Its protein is CASARDTRISYEQYF.

The chain carries TRBV29-1 and TRBJ1-4, with a possible D match to TRBD1 (5 bases). Looked up from germline, CDR1 is SQVTM and CDR2 is ANQGSEA. V lost 7 bases to trimming and J lost 2 bases, with 11 bases between them. This CDR3 comprises 13 residues. Here the CDR3 reads CSARDGTNEKLFF. The CDR3 nucleotides are TGCAGCGCCCGGGACGGGACTAATGAAAAACTGTTTTTT.

This chain connects TRBV28 to TRBJ1-1, with D tentatively TRBD1 (5 bases). There are 15 residues in the CDR3. The germline CDR1 and CDR2 sequences are MDHEN and SYDVKM. Trimming took 6 bases from V and 0 from J, leaving 14 bases between them. CDR3 loop: CASSTSGTVNTEAFF. CDR3 in DNA: TGTGCCAGCAGCACCTCCGGGACGGTGAACACTGAAGCTTTCTTT. The full variable domain, its missing parts supplied by reference TRBV28 and TRBJ1-1, is DVKVTQSSRYLVKRTGEKVFLECVQDMDHENMFWYRQDPGLGLRLIYFSYDVKMKEKGDIPEGYSVSREKKERFSLILESASTNQTSMYLCASSTSGTVNTEAFFGQGTRLTVV.

The chain employs TRBV5-4 and TRBJ2-7; TRBD1 is a possible D gene (6 bases). The germline gives CDR1 SGHNT, CDR2 YYREEE (reference sequence). The CDR3 length is 12 residues. Trimming pared 3 bases from V and 7 bases from J, leaving 11 bases between. The CDR3 loop reads CASSWGTPEQYF. DNA of the CDR3: TGTGCCAGCAGCTGGGGGACACCGGAGCAGTACTTC.

The chain combines TRBV6-5 with TRBJ2-5; TRBD1 matches 9 bases. Germline V gene lookup returns CDR1 MNHEY and CDR2 SVGAGI. Trimming cost V 6 bases and J 0 bases; bases outside gene matches: 5. This CDR3 region has 15 residues. The CDR3 reads CASRPGTGYQETQYF. The CDR3 nucleotides are TGTGCCAGCAGGCCCGGGACAGGGTACCAAGAGACCCAGTACTTC.

J is TRBJ2-1 and V is TRBV9; 9 bases agree with TRBD2. V was pared by 0 bases and J by 10 bases, with 8 bases of the junction left unmatched. CDR3 length: 15 amino acids. Germline V gives CDR1 SGDLS, CDR2 YYNGEE. CDR3 loop: CASSVGAGGPGEQFF. CDR3 bases: TGTGCCAGCAGCGTAGGCGCGGGAGGGCCTGGGGAGCAGTTCTTC.

This chain joins TRBV27 and TRBJ2-3, with a possible D match to TRBD2 (6 bases). V was clipped by 6 bases and J by 0 bases, with 19 bases between them. Germline CDR1 MNHEY, CDR2 SMNVEV (reference sequence). The CDR3 consists of 17 residues. CDR3 DNA sequence: TGTGCCAGCAGACCCTCCCGGGTAGCGGAGAGCACAGATACGCAGTATTTT. This encodes CASRPSRVAESTDTQYF.

This clone showed up just once. V gene TRBV5-4 combines with J gene TRBJ2-1; D is perhaps TRBD2 (5 bases). V lost 0 bases and J 0 bases, leaving 7 bases between the germline ends. Germline CDR1 and CDR2: SGHNT and YYREEE (reference sequence). The CDR3 consists of 15 residues. CDR3 in DNA: TGTGCCAGCAGCTTGGCGGGGAGCTCCTACAATGAGCAGTTCTTC. Translating gives CASSLAGSSYNEQFF.

This sequence joins TRBV9 and TRBJ1-2; no clear D gene. The V end lost 4 bases, the J end lost 4 bases, and 20 bases lay between the germline ends. Germline V gene lookup returns CDR1 SGDLS and CDR2 YYNGEE. CDR3 length equals 16 residues. The CDR3 nucleotides are TGTGCCAGCAGCTCAGTACCTGGACTGCGGACCTATGGCTACACCTTC. Encoded protein: CASSSVPGLRTYGYTF. The full variable domain, its missing parts supplied by reference TRBV9 and TRBJ1-2, is DSGVTQTPKHLITATGQRVTLRCSPRSGDLSVYWYQQSLDQGLQFLIQYYNGEERAKGNILERFSAQQFPDLHSELNLSSLELGDSALYFCASSSVPGLRTYGYTFGSGTRLTVV.

This chain links TRBV5-5 with TRBJ2-7, with 12 bases aligning to TRBD2. Looked up from germline, CDR1 is SGHKS and CDR2 is YYEKEE (reference sequence). V gave up 5 bases and J gave up 3 bases; unmatched junction bases: 6. The CDR3 is made up of 15 amino acids. The chain's CDR3 is CASSWRLAGDYEQYF. Here the CDR3 DNA reads TGTGCCAGCAGTTGGAGACTAGCGGGAGACTACGAGCAGTACTTC.

The chain uses TRBV30 and TRBJ1-1, with D maybe TRBD1 (6 bases). Between the trimmed V and J ends, which lost 3 bases and 3 bases, there was a span of 14 bases. The CDR3 loop spans 14 amino acids. The germline V gene has CDR1 GTSNPN and CDR2 SVGIG (reference sequence). The CDR3, as DNA: TGTGCCTGGAGCGACGGCAGGGGAGACACTGAAGCTTTCTTT. This gives the protein CAWSDGRGDTEAFF.

CDR3 sequence (DNA): TGTGCCAGCAGCTTTAGGCAGGGCGCCTATGGCTACACCTTC. The encoded protein is CASSFRQGAYGYTF. The J gene is TRBJ1-2, the V gene TRBV5-4; D is possibly TRBD1 (5 bases). The CDR3 extends over 14 amino acids. The V and J ends lost 2 bases and 4 bases respectively, with 12 bases between them. In germline, CDR1 is SGHNT, CDR2 YYREEE (reference sequence). Combining the CDR3 with reference TRBV5-4 and TRBJ1-2 gives the whole variable domain ETGVTQSPTHLIKTRGQQVTLRCSSQSGHNTVSWYQQALGQGPQFIFQYYREEENGRGNFPPRFSGLQFPNYSSELNVNALELDDSALYLCASSFRQGAYGYTFGSGTRLTVV.